This T cell receptor beta chain derives from a study of cytomegalovirus exposure and HLA in healthy donors. Study at large: The 95 to 150 validation repertoires used the same platform as the 650 to 850 first-cohort repertoires, a later analysis reported.

Concerning this clone: Its antigen remains unknown.

Clones were read by immunoSEQ multiplex PCR, and TCRdb kept only the in-frame ones, dropping some. The data hold 65,000 to 100,000 clones, with under 95% observed a single time. The study's findings and limits: The study designated 150 to 200 TCR beta chains cytomegalovirus-associated.

V dropped 0 bases and J dropped 0 bases, with 16 bases sitting between them. CDR1 is SGDLS and CDR2 is YYNGEE in the germline V gene. The CDR3 extends over 19 amino acids. This TCR was recovered from a woman aged 30 to 39 in good health and CMV-seronegative. V usage is TRBV9 and J usage is TRBJ2-6; D gene uncertain. The sample consisted of PBMCs. CDR3: CASSVASFKRSSGANVLTF. CDR3 coding DNA: TGTGCCAGCAGCGTAGCAAGTTTTAAGCGTAGCTCTGGGGCCAACGTCCTGACTTTC. The whole variable domain, filled in from reference TRBV9 and TRBJ2-6, reads DSGVTQTPKHLITATGQRVTLRCSPRSGDLSVYWYQQSLDQGLQFLIQYYNGEERAKGNILERFSAQQFPDLHSELNLSSLELGDSALYFCASSVASFKRSSGANVLTFGAGSRLTVL.